This entry describes one TCR beta chain. Its specificity is unknown. In the authors' workflow: To classify distant metastasis in papillary thyroid cancer, a model was built from CDR3 differences across clinicopathological groups. TCRdb ran MiXCR on the PCR reads. The V and J calls and clone size are TCRdb's, not the authors'. The data show around 41,000 clones, with around 28% seen just once and over 8% held by the top ten. With 3 bases removed from V and 2 bases from J, the gap between germline ends came to 14 bases. CDR3 length: 16 residues. There were no patients who had received any treatment before thyroid surgery. The entry originates in a study of metastatic and nonmetastatic thyroid tumors. Background on the study: Peripheral blood and tumor or nodule samples from malignant and benign thyroid patients were compared.

Study observations and caveats: Benign nodules reportedly had significantly lower TCR beta diversity than malignant thyroid tumors in blood and tumor.

Input material: blood. The chain links TRBV12-3 or TRBV12-4 to TRBJ1-5; D is uncertain. This clonotype originated in a male donor with papillary thyroid cancer or a benign thyroid nodule (not recorded which). Some clones in this sample may be carry-over from other donors' samples. CDR3 in DNA: TGTGCCAGCAGTTTTTTCGGTTCGGCGGGCAATCAGCCCCAGCATTTT. This codes for CASSFFGSAGNQPQHF.